The entry below gives a single T cell receptor (beta chain) sequence along with its context. What it binds is not known. This entry belongs to a study of shared clonotypes between healthy human individuals. Regarding the study as a whole: Incompleteness in sorted-subset sequencing, despite large depth, was shown by rarefaction.

The protocol was immunoSEQ multiplex PCR, while the TCRdb copy is restricted to in-frame clones and leaves out a portion. This sample has over 2 million clones, with roughly 95% found just once. CDR3 length equals 13 residues. V dropped 8 bases and J dropped 0; count of bases not matched to a gene: 1. CDR1 and CDR2 (germline): KGHSH, LQKENI. This clonotype was sampled from a man aged 18 to 30 in good health. Specimen: naive CD4+ T cells sorted from blood. Noted subset: CD45RA+ positively selected. This sequence joins TRBV18 and TRBJ1-1; TRBD1 matches at 9 bases. CDR3 DNA: TGTGCCAGCAGACAGGGGGTGAACACTGAAGCTTTCTTT. It specifies CASRQGVNTEAFF.